This TCR beta chain was documented in a study of CD8+ T cells in alopecia areata. Study-wide results and caveats: It was lesional scalp, especially alopecia totalis/universalis, that showed higher clonality than normal scalp.

For this clone: Its antigen is unidentified.

V was trimmed by 0 bases and J by 4 bases, leaving 16 bases between them. CDR1 is GTSNPN and CDR2 is SVGIG in the germline V gene (reference sequence). This CDR3 contains 16 residues. Sequencing relied on a cDNA template that was reverse transcribed from extracted RNA. Using immunoSEQ multiplex PCR, the repertoire was profiled, and TCRdb retains in-frame clones only, with some absent. This table holds roughly 110,000 clones, 56% found once. Stated treatment: oral pan-JAK inhibitor, 5-10 mg twice daily. The origin of this receptor is a human donor with alopecia areata. The chain joins TRBV30 to TRBJ1-5; D remains ambiguous. Specimen: CD4+ T cells sorted from blood, collected at week 24, from a patient treated with tofacitinib. The CDR3 DNA sequence: TGTGCCTGGAGTGTACAAGGCAGCGGGGTTAATCAGCCCCAGCATTTT. This codes for CAWSVQGSGVNQPQHF.